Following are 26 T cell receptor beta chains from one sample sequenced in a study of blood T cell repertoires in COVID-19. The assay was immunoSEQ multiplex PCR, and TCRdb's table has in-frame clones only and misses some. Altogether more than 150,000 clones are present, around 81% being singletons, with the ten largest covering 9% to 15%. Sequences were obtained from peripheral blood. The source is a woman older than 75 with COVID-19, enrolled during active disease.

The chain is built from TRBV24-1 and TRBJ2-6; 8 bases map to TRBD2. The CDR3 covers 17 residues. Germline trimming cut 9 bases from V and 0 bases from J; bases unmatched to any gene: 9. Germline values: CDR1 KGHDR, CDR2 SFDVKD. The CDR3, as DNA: TGTGCCACCGGACGGGCCGGGAGGGACTCTGGGGCCAACGTCCTGACTTTC. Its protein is CATGRAGRDSGANVLTF.

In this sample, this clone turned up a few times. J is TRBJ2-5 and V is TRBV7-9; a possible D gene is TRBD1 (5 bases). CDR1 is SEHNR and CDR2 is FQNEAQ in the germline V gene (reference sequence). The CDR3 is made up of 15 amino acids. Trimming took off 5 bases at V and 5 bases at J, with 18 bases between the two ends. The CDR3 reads CASSQPQGSVETQYF. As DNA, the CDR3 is TGTGCCAGCAGCCAGCCTCAGGGTTCTGTGGAGACCCAGTACTTC.

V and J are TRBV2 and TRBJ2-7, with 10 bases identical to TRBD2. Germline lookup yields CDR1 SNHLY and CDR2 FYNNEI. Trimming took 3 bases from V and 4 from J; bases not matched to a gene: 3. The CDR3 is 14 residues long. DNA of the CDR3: TGTGCCAGCAGTGATGCTAGCGGGAGATACGAGCAGTACTTC. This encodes CASSDASGRYEQYF.

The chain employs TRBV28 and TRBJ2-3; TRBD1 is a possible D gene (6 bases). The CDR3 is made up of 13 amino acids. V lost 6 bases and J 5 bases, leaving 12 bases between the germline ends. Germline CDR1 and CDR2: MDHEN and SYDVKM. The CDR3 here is CASSPRTEDTQYF. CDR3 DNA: TGTGCCAGCAGCCCCCGGACAGAAGATACGCAGTATTTT.

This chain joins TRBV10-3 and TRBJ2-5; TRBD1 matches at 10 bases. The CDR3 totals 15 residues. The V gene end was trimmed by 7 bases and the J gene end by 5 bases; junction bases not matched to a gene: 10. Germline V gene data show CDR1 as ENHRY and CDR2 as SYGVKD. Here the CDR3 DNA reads TGTGCCATCAATGAACCGGGACAGGGGCGGGAGACCCAGTACTTC. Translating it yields CAINEPGQGRETQYF.

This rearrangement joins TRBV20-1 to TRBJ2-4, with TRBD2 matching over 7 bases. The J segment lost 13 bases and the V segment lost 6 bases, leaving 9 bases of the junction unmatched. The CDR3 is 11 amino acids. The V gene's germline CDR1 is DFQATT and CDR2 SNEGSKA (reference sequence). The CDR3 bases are TGCAGTGCGGATAGCGGGTGGGACCAGTACTTC. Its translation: CSADSGWDQYF.

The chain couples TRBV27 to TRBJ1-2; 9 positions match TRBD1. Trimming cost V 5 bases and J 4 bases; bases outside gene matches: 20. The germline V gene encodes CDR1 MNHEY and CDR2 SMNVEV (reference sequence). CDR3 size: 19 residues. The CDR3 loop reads CASSRDPSPRTGALYGYTF. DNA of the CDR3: TGTGCCAGCAGTCGAGACCCATCACCGAGGACAGGGGCCCTCTATGGCTACACCTTC.

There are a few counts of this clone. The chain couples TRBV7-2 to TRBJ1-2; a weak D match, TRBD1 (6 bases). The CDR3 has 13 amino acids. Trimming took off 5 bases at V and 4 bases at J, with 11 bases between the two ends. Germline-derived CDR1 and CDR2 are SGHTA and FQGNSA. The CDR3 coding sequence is TGTGCCAGCAGCACCGGACAGATCTATGGCTACACCTTC. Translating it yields CASSTGQIYGYTF.

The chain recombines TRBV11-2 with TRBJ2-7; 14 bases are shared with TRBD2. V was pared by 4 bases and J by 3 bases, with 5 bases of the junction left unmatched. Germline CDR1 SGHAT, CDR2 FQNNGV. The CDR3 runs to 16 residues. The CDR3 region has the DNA TGTGCCAGCAGCTCGGGACTAGCGGGGGTCCTCTACGAGCAGTACTTC. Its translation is CASSSGLAGVLYEQYF.

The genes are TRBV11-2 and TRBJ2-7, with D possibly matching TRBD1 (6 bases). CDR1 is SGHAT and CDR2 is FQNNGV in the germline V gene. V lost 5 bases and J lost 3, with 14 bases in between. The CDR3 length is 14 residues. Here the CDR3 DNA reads TGTGCCAGCAGCCACCAGGGGCTTCACTACGAGCAGTACTTC. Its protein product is CASSHQGLHYEQYF.

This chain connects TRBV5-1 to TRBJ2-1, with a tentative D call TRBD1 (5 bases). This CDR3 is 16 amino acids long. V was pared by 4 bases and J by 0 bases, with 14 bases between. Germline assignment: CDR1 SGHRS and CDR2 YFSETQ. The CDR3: CASSQWGYSSYNEQFF. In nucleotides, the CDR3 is TGCGCCAGCAGCCAATGGGGCTACAGCTCCTACAATGAGCAGTTCTTC.

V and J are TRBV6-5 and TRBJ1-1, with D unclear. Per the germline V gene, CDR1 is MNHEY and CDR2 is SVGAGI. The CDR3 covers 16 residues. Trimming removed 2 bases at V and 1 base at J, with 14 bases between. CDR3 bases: TGTGCCAGCAGTTACCCGATTGGAAGCGGGAACACTGAAGCTTTCTTT. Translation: CASSYPIGSGNTEAFF.

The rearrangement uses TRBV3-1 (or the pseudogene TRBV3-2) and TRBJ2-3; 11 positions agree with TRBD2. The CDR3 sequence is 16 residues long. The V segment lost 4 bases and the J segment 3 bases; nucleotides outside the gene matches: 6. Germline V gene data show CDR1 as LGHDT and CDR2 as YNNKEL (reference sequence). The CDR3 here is CASSPLLAGVTDTQYF. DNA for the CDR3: TGTGCCAGCAGCCCACTACTAGCGGGAGTGACAGATACGCAGTATTTT.

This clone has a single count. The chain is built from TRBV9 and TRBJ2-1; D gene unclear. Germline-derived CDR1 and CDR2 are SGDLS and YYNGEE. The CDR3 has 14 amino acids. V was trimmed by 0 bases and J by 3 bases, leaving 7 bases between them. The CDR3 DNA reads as TGTGCCAGCAGCGTAGGCGAAATCTACAATGAGCAGTTCTTC. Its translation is CASSVGEIYNEQFF. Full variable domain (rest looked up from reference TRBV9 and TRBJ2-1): DSGVTQTPKHLITATGQRVTLRCSPRSGDLSVYWYQQSLDQGLQFLIQYYNGEERAKGNILERFSAQQFPDLHSELNLSSLELGDSALYFCASSVGEIYNEQFFGPGTRLTVL.

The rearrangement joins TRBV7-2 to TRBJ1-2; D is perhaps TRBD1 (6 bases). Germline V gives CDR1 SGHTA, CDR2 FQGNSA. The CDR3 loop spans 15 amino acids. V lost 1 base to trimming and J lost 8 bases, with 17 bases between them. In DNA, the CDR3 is TGTGCCAGCAGCTTAGTTGTGCTGGGGGCTGGCGGCTACACCTTC. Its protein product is CASSLVVLGAGGYTF.

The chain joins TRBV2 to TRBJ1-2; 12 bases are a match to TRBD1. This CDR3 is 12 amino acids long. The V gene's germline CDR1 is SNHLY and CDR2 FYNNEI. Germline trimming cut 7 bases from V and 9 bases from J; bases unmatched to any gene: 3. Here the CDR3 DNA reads TGTGCCAGCATGGGACAGGGGGCCAGCTACACCTTC. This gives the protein CASMGQGASYTF.

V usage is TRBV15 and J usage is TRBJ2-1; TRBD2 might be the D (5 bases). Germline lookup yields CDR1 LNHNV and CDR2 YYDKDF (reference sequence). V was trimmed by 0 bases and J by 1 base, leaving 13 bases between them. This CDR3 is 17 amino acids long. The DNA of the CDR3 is TGTGCCACCAGCAGAGATTATCCTAGCCGGTCCTACAATGAGCAGTTCTTC. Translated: CATSRDYPSRSYNEQFF.

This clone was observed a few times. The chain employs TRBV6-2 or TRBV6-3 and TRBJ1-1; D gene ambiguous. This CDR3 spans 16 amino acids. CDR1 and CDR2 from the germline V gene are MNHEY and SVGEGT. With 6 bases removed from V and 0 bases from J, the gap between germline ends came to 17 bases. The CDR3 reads CASSPSTWRMNTEAFF. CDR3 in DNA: TGTGCCAGCAGCCCCAGTACCTGGAGAATGAACACTGAAGCTTTCTTT.

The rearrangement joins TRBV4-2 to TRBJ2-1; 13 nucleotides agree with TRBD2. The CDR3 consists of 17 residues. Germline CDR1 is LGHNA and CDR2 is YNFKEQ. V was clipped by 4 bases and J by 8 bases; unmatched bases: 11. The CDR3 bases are TGTGCCAGCAGCCCCTGGACTAGCGGGAGTTGGGGGGATGAGCAGTTCTTC. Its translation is CASSPWTSGSWGDEQFF.

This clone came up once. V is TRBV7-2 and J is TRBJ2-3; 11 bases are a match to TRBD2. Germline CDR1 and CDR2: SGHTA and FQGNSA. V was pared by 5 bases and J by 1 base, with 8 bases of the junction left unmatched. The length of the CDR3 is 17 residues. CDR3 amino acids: CASSLSGGAFGTDTQYF. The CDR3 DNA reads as TGTGCCAGCAGCCTTAGCGGGGGGGCTTTTGGCACAGATACGCAGTATTTT. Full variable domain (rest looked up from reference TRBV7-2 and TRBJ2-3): GAGVSQSPSNKVTEKGKDVELRCDPISGHTALYWYRQSLGQGLEFLIYFQGNSAPDKSGLPSDRFSAERTGGSVSTLTIQRTQQEDSAVYLCASSLSGGAFGTDTQYFGPGTRLTVL.

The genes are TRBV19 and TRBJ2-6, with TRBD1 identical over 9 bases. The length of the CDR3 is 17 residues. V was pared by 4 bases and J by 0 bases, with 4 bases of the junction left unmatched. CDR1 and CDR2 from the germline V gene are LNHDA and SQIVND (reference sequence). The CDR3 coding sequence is TGTGCCAGTAGTACGACAGGGGGTAACTCTGGGGCCAACGTCCTGACTTTC. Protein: CASSTTGGNSGANVLTF.

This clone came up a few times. The CDR3 coding sequence is TGTGCCAGCAGCTTAGCGTTTACTAGCACTGATCTGGATGAGCAGTTCTTC. Translating gives CASSLAFTSTDLDEQFF. This rearrangement joins TRBV7-2 to TRBJ2-1; a possible D gene is TRBD2 (6 bases). The CDR3 has 17 residues. Trimming pared 0 bases from V and 8 bases from J, leaving 20 bases between. The germline CDR1 and CDR2 sequences are SGHTA and FQGNSA.

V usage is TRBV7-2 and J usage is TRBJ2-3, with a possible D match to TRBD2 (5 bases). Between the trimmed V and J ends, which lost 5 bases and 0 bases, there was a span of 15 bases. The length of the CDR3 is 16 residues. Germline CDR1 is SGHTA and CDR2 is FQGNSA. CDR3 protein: CASSLRLTTSTDTQYF. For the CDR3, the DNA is TGTGCCAGCAGCCTGAGACTAACTACTAGCACAGATACGCAGTATTTT.

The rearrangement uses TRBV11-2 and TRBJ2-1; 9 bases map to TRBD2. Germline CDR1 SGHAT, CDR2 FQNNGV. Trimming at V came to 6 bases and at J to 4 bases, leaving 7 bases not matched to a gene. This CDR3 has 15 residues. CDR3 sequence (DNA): TGTGCCAGCAGTTACAGGACTAGCGCGTACAATGAGCAGTTCTTC. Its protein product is CASSYRTSAYNEQFF.

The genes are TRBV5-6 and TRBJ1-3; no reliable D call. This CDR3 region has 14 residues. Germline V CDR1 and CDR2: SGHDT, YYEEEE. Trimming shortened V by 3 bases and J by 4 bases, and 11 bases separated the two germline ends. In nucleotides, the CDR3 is TGTGCCAGCAGCTCCGACTTACTGGGAAACACCATATATTTT. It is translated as CASSSDLLGNTIYF.

This CDR3 is CASSQDRIGGGYQPQHF. In DNA, the CDR3 is TGCGCCAGCAGCCAAGATCGGATAGGGGGGGGATACCAGCCCCAGCATTTT. The V call is TRBV4-1, the J call TRBJ1-5; D possibly corresponds to TRBD1 (6 bases). With 0 bases removed from V and 7 bases from J, the gap between germline ends came to 19 bases. The germline CDR1 and CDR2 sequences are MGHRA and YSYEKL. The CDR3 is 17 amino acids.